The 16 T cell receptor beta chains presented below share a single source sample, sequenced in a study of blood T cell repertoires in COVID-19. Some clones are missing from TCRdb's copy, which holds only in-frame ones; the method was immunoSEQ multiplex PCR. The repertoire consists of roughly 230,000 clones, with about four fifths occurring once and the leading ten covering about 3.6%. Material for sequencing was peripheral blood. Receptors were obtained from a woman older than 75 with acute or convalescent COVID-19.

The chain combines TRBV19 with TRBJ1-2; 7 nucleotides align to TRBD1. V shed 6 bases and J 2 bases; nucleotides not matched to a gene: 9. The V gene's germline CDR1 is LNHDA and CDR2 SQIVND (reference sequence). The CDR3 is made up of 15 amino acids. The CDR3 DNA is TGTGCCAGTAGGTGGGCGGGACAGCCCAACTATGGCTACACCTTC. This encodes CASRWAGQPNYGYTF.

The chain joins TRBV19 to TRBJ2-5, with a weak D call TRBD2 (7 bases). This CDR3 comprises 15 residues. Deletions cut 4 bases from V and 5 bases from J, with 17 bases between. The germline V gene has CDR1 LNHDA and CDR2 SQIVND (reference sequence). CDR3 nucleotides: TGTGCCAGTAGTAGAAGGAGGGGGGGCGGCGAGACCCAGTACTTC. This encodes CASSRRRGGGETQYF.

The chain uses TRBV12-3 or TRBV12-4 and TRBJ2-3; possible D gene TRBD1, 5 bases. The CDR3 runs 13 residues. V was trimmed by 7 bases and J by 1 base, leaving 9 bases between them. The CDR3 protein is CASKQGGTDTQYF. The CDR3 coding sequence is TGTGCCAGCAAGCAAGGGGGCACAGATACGCAGTATTTT.

The chain combines TRBV30 with TRBJ1-4; D call uncertain. V gave up 3 bases and J gave up 5 bases, with 10 bases separating them. CDR1 GTSNPN and CDR2 SVGIG come from the germline V gene (reference sequence). There are 13 residues in the CDR3. The CDR3 region is CAWRSDSNEKLFF. The CDR3 DNA reads TGTGCCTGGAGATCTGACTCCAATGAAAAACTGTTTTTT. Combining the CDR3 with reference TRBV30 and TRBJ1-4 gives the whole variable domain SQTIHQWPATLVQPVGSPLSLECTVEGTSNPNLYWYRQAAGRGLQLLFYSVGIGQISSEVPQNLSASRPQDRQFILSSKKLLLSDSGFYLCAWRSDSNEKLFFGSGTQLSVL.

The chain uses TRBV5-8 and TRBJ1-3; 12 bases align to TRBD1. Germline CDR1 SGHTS, CDR2 YDEGEE. V lost 5 bases, J lost 0 bases, and 12 bases stayed unmatched. The CDR3 has 19 residues. CDR3 region: CASSSTGTGGADSGNTIYF. In DNA form, the CDR3 reads TGTGCCAGCAGTTCAACGGGGACAGGGGGCGCCGACTCTGGAAACACCATATATTTT. Based on the CDR3 plus reference TRBV5-8 and TRBJ1-3, the full variable domain is EAGVTQSPTHLIKTRGQQATLRCSPISGHTSVYWYQQALGLGLQFLLWYDEGEERNRGNFPPRFSGRQFPNYSSELNVNALELEDSALYLCASSSTGTGGADSGNTIYFGEGSWLTVV.

This clone showed up just a few times. The rearrangement uses TRBV4-2 and TRBJ1-4; 10 nucleotides agree with TRBD1. The V and J ends lost 1 base and 4 bases, in that order; junction bases with no gene match: 9. Germline CDR1 is LGHNA and CDR2 is YNFKEQ. The CDR3 contains 18 residues. CDR3 sequence reads: CASSQVGGQGTGNEKLFF. In DNA, the CDR3 is TGTGCCAGCAGCCAAGTTGGGGGACAGGGGACGGGTAATGAAAAACTGTTTTTT.

CDR3 bases: TGTGCCAGCAGCTTAAACCCGGGGGGGAGTGGAGATACGCAGTATTTT. Encoded protein: CASSLNPGGSGDTQYF. The chain couples TRBV7-2 to TRBJ2-3; 8 positions agree with TRBD2. This CDR3 is built from 16 residues. The V gene's germline CDR1 is SGHTA and CDR2 FQGNSA. J gave up 5 bases and V 2 bases, and 9 bases lay outside the gene matches.

The chain couples TRBV6-2 or TRBV6-3 to TRBJ1-1, with D possibly TRBD1 on 5 matching bases. CDR1 and CDR2 from the germline V gene are MNHEY and SVGEGT. The CDR3 covers 15 residues. Trimming shortened V by 0 bases and J by 6 bases, and 14 bases separated the two germline ends. In DNA form, the CDR3 reads TGTGCCAGCAGTTACTCAAAGGGGTCAAGGGCTGAAGCTTTCTTT. Translating gives CASSYSKGSRAEAFF.

V usage is TRBV5-1 and J usage is TRBJ2-5, with TRBD2 matching 9 bases. Trimming at V came to 5 bases and at J to 5 bases, leaving 13 bases not matched to a gene. Germline V gene lookup returns CDR1 SGHRS and CDR2 YFSETQ. The CDR3 sequence is 16 residues long. The CDR3 region has the DNA TGCGCCAGCAGGGCGCGCGGCGGGGGGGCTTGGGAGACCCAGTACTTC. This codes for CASRARGGGAWETQYF.

The chain joins TRBV29-1 to TRBJ1-2; D possibly corresponds to TRBD1 (5 bases). The V and J ends lost 6 bases and 7 bases respectively, with 18 bases between them. Germline CDR1 is SQVTM and CDR2 is ANQGSEA. This CDR3 spans 13 amino acids. CDR3 DNA sequence: TGCAGCGTCGGGGACGGCAGGGAGGGTGGCTACACCTTC. Encoded protein: CSVGDGREGGYTF.

CDR3: CASSFRYNEQFF. CDR3 coding DNA: TGTGCCAGCAGTTTCCGGTACAATGAGCAGTTCTTC. The gene calls are TRBV6-2 or TRBV6-3 and TRBJ2-1, with D unresolved. Looked up from germline, CDR1 is MNHEY and CDR2 is SVGEGT. V lost 4 bases to trimming and J lost 4 bases, with 5 bases between them. The CDR3 loop spans 12 amino acids.

In regard to this clone: This same CDR3 is encoded by further DNA sequences in the sample. The chain is built from TRBV7-2 and TRBJ2-7, with TRBD1 identical over 8 bases. J was trimmed by 2 bases and V by 4 bases; bases with no gene match: 4. This CDR3 region has 14 residues. The V gene's germline CDR1 is SGHTA and CDR2 FQGNSA. The CDR3 loop reads CASSSRQGTYEQYF. The CDR3 DNA reads as TGTGCCAGCAGCTCCAGACAGGGGACCTACGAGCAGTACTTC.

The chain carries TRBV29-1 and TRBJ2-3; 8 positions agree with TRBD2. V trimming: 8 bases; J trimming: 3 bases; junction bases outside the gene matches: 13. Germline V gene sequence: CDR1 SQVTM, CDR2 ANQGSEA. The length of the CDR3 is 15 residues. The CDR3 sequence is CSTGGRGGRTDTQYF. The CDR3 DNA follows: TGCAGCACCGGCGGCCGGGGGGGCCGAACAGATACGCAGTATTTT.

The chain combines TRBV2 with TRBJ1-2; 7 nucleotides line up with TRBD1. The junction had 4 bases not matched to a gene; V was cut back by 9 bases and J by 0 bases. The CDR3 spans 13 residues. Germline assignment: CDR1 SNHLY and CDR2 FYNNEI. The CDR3 coding sequence is TGTGCCAGTGGACAGGTCGCTAACTATGGCTACACCTTC. Amino acids: CASGQVANYGYTF.

The count of this clone is one. The genes are TRBV9 and TRBJ2-1; 9 bases map to TRBD2. This CDR3 spans 16 amino acids. Germline CDR1 is SGDLS and CDR2 is YYNGEE. Germline trimming cut 2 bases from V and 6 bases from J; bases unmatched to any gene: 9. For the CDR3, the DNA is TGTGCCAGCAGCGTCGGTAGCGGGGGAGCGACCAATGAGCAGTTCTTC. Translating gives CASSVGSGGATNEQFF.

This clone has just a few counts. The gene calls are TRBV18 and TRBJ1-1; no clear D gene. The CDR3 loop spans 14 amino acids. Between the trimmed V and J ends, which lost 4 bases and 5 bases, there was a span of 14 bases. Germline CDR1 and CDR2: KGHSH and LQKENI. CDR3 in DNA: TGTGCCAGCTCACTCGGTGCAGGAACGACTGAAGCTTTCTTT. The encoded protein is CASSLGAGTTEAFF.